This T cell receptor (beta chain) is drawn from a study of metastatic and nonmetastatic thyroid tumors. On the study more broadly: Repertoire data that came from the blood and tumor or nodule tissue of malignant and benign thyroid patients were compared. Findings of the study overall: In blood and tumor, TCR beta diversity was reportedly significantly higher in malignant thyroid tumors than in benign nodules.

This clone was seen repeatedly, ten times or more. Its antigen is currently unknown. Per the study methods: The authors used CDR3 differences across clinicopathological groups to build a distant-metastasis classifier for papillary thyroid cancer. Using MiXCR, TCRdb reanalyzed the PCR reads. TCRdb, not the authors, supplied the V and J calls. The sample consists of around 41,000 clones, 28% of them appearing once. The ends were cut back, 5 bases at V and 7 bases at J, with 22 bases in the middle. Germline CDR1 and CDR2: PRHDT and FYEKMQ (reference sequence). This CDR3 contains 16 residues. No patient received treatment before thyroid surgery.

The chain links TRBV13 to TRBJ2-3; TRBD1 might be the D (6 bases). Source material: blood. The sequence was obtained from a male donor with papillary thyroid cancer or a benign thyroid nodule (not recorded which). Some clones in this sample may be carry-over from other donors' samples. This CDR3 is CASSPRQASFLNTQYF. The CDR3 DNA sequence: TGTGCCAGCAGCCCCCGACAGGCCTCCTTCTTGAATACGCAGTATTTT. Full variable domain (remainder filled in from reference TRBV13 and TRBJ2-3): AAGVIQSPRHLIKEKRETATLKCYPIPRHDTVYWYQQGPGQDPQFLISFYEKMQSDKGSIPDRFSAQQFSDYHSELNMSSLELGDSALYFCASSPRQASFLNTQYFGPGTRLTVL.